Listed below are T cell receptor beta chains from one sample, sequenced in a study of blood T cell repertoires in COVID-19. Libraries were prepared by immunoSEQ multiplex PCR; TCRdb keeps only in-frame clonotypes and omits some of them. The repertoire has over 80,000 clones, 74% of them found once; the top ten carry less than 5%. Sequenced material: peripheral blood. These receptors all come from a man in his sixties or seventies with COVID-19, enrolled during active disease. The CDR3 runs from the conserved cysteine through the conserved F or W. The order of the fields is CDR3 protein, CDR3 DNA, V gene, J gene, D gene, clone size. The D gene is left open where the match is weak. Size is stated for part of the rows, as once, few or many counts, or as a class when the clone is expanded.

CASLAALDGYTF,TGTGCCAGTTTAGCGGCCCTTGACGGCTACACCTTC,TRBV19,TRBJ1-2,NA,few
CASRNRGSVGHEQYF,TGTGCCAGCAGAAATCGGGGGTCCGTGGGCCACGAGCAGTACTTC,TRBV28,TRBJ2-7,NA,NA
CASTRTGGYEKLFF,TGTGCCAGCACCCGGACAGGGGGTTATGAAAAACTGTTTTTT,TRBV28,TRBJ1-4,TRBD1,NA
CASSITTTDTQYF,TGTGCCAGCAGCATCACTACCACAGATACGCAGTATTTT,TRBV5-5,TRBJ2-3,NA,once
CASSFPGLGGLAGGREETQYF,TGTGCCAGCAGTTTCCCAGGTCTCGGGGGACTAGCGGGAGGCAGAGAAGAGACCCAGTACTTC,TRBV28,TRBJ2-5,TRBD2,once
CATSDPPSGLTNTGELFF,TGTGCCACCAGTGATCCGCCTAGCGGCCTGACGAACACCGGGGAGCTGTTTTTT,TRBV24-1,TRBJ2-2,TRBD2,NA
CASSLSGSGEETQYF,TGCGCCAGCAGCTTATCGGGCTCAGGGGAGGAGACCCAGTACTTC,TRBV5-1,TRBJ2-5,NA,few
CASSLWTGAFAYEQYF,TGCGCCAGCAGTCTCTGGACAGGGGCGTTTGCCTACGAGCAGTACTTC,TRBV23-1,TRBJ2-7,TRBD1,NA
CASSANYRGRGYGYTF,TGTGCCAGCAGTGCCAATTACAGGGGGCGCGGCTATGGCTACACCTTC,TRBV27,TRBJ1-2,TRBD1,NA
CASTGQGAQSYNSPLHF,TGTGCCAGCACGGGACAGGGGGCGCAGTCCTATAATTCACCCCTCCACTTT,TRBV9,TRBJ1-6,TRBD1,NA
CASSEGLDYGYTF,TGTGCCAGCAGTGAAGGACTAGACTATGGCTACACCTTC,TRBV6-1,TRBJ1-2,NA,once
CASSLGRDSHTEAFF,TGTGCCAGCAGCTTGGGGCGGGACAGCCACACTGAAGCTTTCTTT,TRBV5-4,TRBJ1-1,TRBD1,NA
CASSPRLAGDSTDTQYF,TGTGCCAGCTCACCTAGACTAGCGGGAGATTCTACAGATACGCAGTATTTT,TRBV18,TRBJ2-3,TRBD2,NA
CSASRSGSFYTGELFF,TGCAGTGCTAGTCGGAGCGGGAGCTTTTACACCGGGGAGCTGTTTTTT,TRBV20-1,TRBJ2-2,TRBD2,NA
CASSFGLKQFF,TGTGCCAGCAGCTTTGGGCTCAAGCAGTTCTTC,TRBV7-9,TRBJ2-1,NA,NA
CATSKRTSGTLDNEQFF,TGTGCCACCAGCAAACGCACTAGCGGGACTCTGGACAATGAGCAGTTCTTC,TRBV15,TRBJ2-1,TRBD2,NA
CAIMEGRTQYF,TGTGCCATCATGGAGGGCCGGACCCAGTACTTC,TRBV10-3,TRBJ2-5,NA,NA
CASSREYYGYTF,TGTGCCAGCAGTCGGGAGTACTATGGCTACACCTTC,TRBV28,TRBJ1-2,NA,NA
CASSERVGQGDDQPQHF,TGTGCCAGCAGTGAAAGGGTAGGGCAGGGGGATGATCAGCCCCAGCATTTT,TRBV6-4,TRBJ1-5,TRBD1,NA
CATLGGSRATNQPQHF,TGTGCCACCCTGGGGGGGAGCCGAGCTACAAATCAGCCCCAGCATTTT,TRBV19,TRBJ1-5,NA,NA
CASSPGLHSYEQYF,TGTGCCAGCAGCCCTGGACTGCACTCCTACGAGCAGTACTTC,TRBV7-2,TRBJ2-7,NA,NA
CASSVRDRVNTEAFF,TGTGCCAGCAGCGTACGGGACAGGGTGAACACTGAAGCTTTCTTT,TRBV9,TRBJ1-1,TRBD1,once
CASSPGGFSYEQYF,TGTGCCAGTAGTCCGGGCGGGTTCTCCTACGAGCAGTACTTC,TRBV19,TRBJ2-7,NA,once
CSASKGLDTYEQYF,TGCAGTGCTAGTAAGGGACTAGATACCTACGAGCAGTACTTC,TRBV20-1,TRBJ2-7,TRBD2,once
CASSVARTGTSGPGGETQYF,TGTGCCAGCAGCGTAGCTCGGACCGGGACTAGCGGGCCAGGAGGGGAGACCCAGTACTTC,TRBV9,TRBJ2-5,TRBD2,NA
CATSDLAREGGTDTQYF,TGTGCCACCAGTGACTTGGCAAGGGAGGGGGGCACAGATACGCAGTATTTT,TRBV24-1,TRBJ2-3,NA,many
CATSDSRQYNEQFF,TGTGCCACCAGTGACAGTAGACAGTACAATGAGCAGTTCTTC,TRBV24-1,TRBJ2-1,NA,NA
CATSDSDRNTGELFF,TGTGCCACCAGTGATTCCGACAGAAACACCGGGGAGCTGTTTTTT,TRBV24-1,TRBJ2-2,NA,NA
CASSVVWGLGGYEQYF,TGTGCCAGCAGTGTTGTTTGGGGGCTTGGCGGTTACGAGCAGTACTTC,TRBV6-1,TRBJ2-7,NA,NA